What follows describes a single T cell receptor (beta chain). With 0 bases removed from V and 6 bases from J, the gap between germline ends came to 5 bases. The germline gives CDR1 LGHDT, CDR2 YNNKEL (reference sequence). CDR3 size: 13 residues. The data belong to a study of blood T cell repertoires in COVID-19. The table came from immunoSEQ multiplex PCR; TCRdb's copy has only in-frame clones and leaves some out. The data contain roughly 250,000 clones, approximately 79% of them seen just once; the ten biggest clones take up approximately 5%. The sample taken for sequencing was peripheral blood. The sequence came from a woman older than 75 with active or convalescent COVID-19. V usage is TRBV3-1 (or the pseudogene TRBV3-2) and J usage is TRBJ2-2; D ambiguous. The CDR3 DNA sequence: TGTGCCAGCAGCCAAGACCTGTCCGGGGAGCTGTTTTTT. Translation: CASSQDLSGELFF.